This passage covers 14 T cell receptor beta chains from one sample sequenced in a study of blood T cells in healthy people across ages. PCR was performed a second time for about 7 to 12 cycles using a sample-barcoded 5' primer and a J-beta primer mix. TCRdb called the 5' RACE reads again in MiXCR, with one record for every CDR3 protein. Among 2 million or so distinct CDR3 sequences listed, about 49% were seen once. The specimen sequenced was blood. The receptors shown here come from a woman in her forties in good health.

A few counts support this clonotype. This chain joins TRBV12-3 or TRBV12-4 and TRBJ2-7; D is perhaps TRBD1 (6 bases). Trimming cost V 4 bases and J 3 bases, with 16 bases left between them. The CDR3 is 15 amino acids. The CDR3 spells CASSSGEVSSYEQYF. The DNA for the CDR3 is TGTGCCAGCAGTTCAGGGGAAGTTTCAAGCTACGAGCAGTACTTC.

This clonotype was counted between two and nine times. V gene TRBV10-3 combines with J gene TRBJ2-7; a weak D match, TRBD1 (6 bases). V shed 11 bases and J shed 5 bases, with 22 bases lying between them. Per germline, CDR1 ENHRY and CDR2 SYGVKD. The CDR3 contains 14 residues. CDR3 region: CAAYGGQGSHEQYF. CDR3 nucleotides: TGTGCCGCCTATGGGGGCCAAGGGTCCCACGAGCAGTACTTC.

The chain has TRBV5-1 and TRBJ2-3; no definite D call. Germline CDR1 SGHRS, CDR2 YFSETQ. The CDR3 has 14 amino acids. Trimming shortened V by 4 bases and J by 4 bases, and 13 bases separated the two germline ends. The CDR3 DNA is TGCGCCAGCAGCCCGAATCTAGATTCAGATACGCAGTATTTT. It specifies CASSPNLDSDTQYF.

The chain is built from TRBV6-6 and TRBJ2-1; D is possibly TRBD1 (6 bases). Germline CDR1 and CDR2: MNHNY and SVGAGI (reference sequence). There are 14 residues in the CDR3. The germline V and J ends were trimmed by 9 bases and 10 bases, with 22 bases remaining between them. CDR3 sequence (DNA): TGTGCCAGTAGACCCAGGGGAAGGGGTTACGAGCAGTTCTTC. Translating it yields CASRPRGRGYEQFF.

The chain is built from TRBV9 and TRBJ2-4; TRBD2 aligns across 8 bases. Germline values: CDR1 SGDLS, CDR2 YYNGEE. CDR3 length: 16 amino acids. The J segment lost 0 bases and the V segment lost 6 bases, leaving 8 bases of the junction unmatched. In DNA form, the CDR3 reads TGTGCCAGCACCATTTGCGGGGGGCCAGCCAAAAACATTCAGTACTTC. Its protein is CASTICGGPAKNIQYF.

J is TRBJ1-2 and V is TRBV12-3 or TRBV12-4; 10 nucleotides align to TRBD1. J lost 4 bases, V lost 6 bases, and 14 bases had no gene match. This CDR3 has 17 amino acids. CDR3 sequence (DNA): TGTGCCAGCAGACGTGCGACCGGGACAGGGGCTGCCTATGGCTACACCTTC. Its protein is CASRRATGTGAAYGYTF.

The chain is built from TRBV29-1 and TRBJ2-1, with TRBD2 matching 11 bases. V was pared by 3 bases and J by 2 bases, with 6 bases of the junction left unmatched. The CDR3 is 16 residues long. Germline assignment: CDR1 SQVTM and CDR2 ANQGSEA. The CDR3 here is CSVESGTSGAYNEQFF. For the CDR3, the DNA is TGCAGCGTTGAGAGCGGGACTAGCGGCGCCTACAATGAGCAGTTCTTC.

The V gene is TRBV20-1, the J gene TRBJ2-1; D is possibly TRBD2 (5 bases). Germline assignment: CDR1 DFQATT and CDR2 SNEGSKA (reference sequence). There are 15 residues in the CDR3. Trimming left V 3 bases short and J 2 bases short, with 14 bases between. CDR3 sequence: CSASTTERTYNEQFF. The CDR3 nucleotides are TGCAGTGCTAGTACGACGGAGCGGACCTACAATGAGCAGTTCTTC.

The rearrangement links TRBV7-9 to TRBJ1-2; D ambiguous. The CDR3 length is 14 residues. V lost 3 bases to trimming and J lost 12 bases, with 20 bases between them. Per the germline V gene, CDR1 is SEHNR and CDR2 is FQNEAQ (reference sequence). This chain's CDR3 is CASSFELMGSTHTF. Here the CDR3 DNA reads TGTGCCAGCAGCTTCGAGTTAATGGGTTCTACGCACACCTTC. The full variable domain, in which reference TRBV7-9 and TRBJ1-2 provide the parts outside the CDR3, is DTGVSQNPRHKITKRGQNVTFRCDPISEHNRLYWYRQTLGQGPEFLTYFQNEAQLEKSRLLSDRFSAERPKGSFSTLEIQRTEQGDSAMYLCASSFELMGSTHTFGSGTRLTVV.

This sequence joins TRBV7-2 and TRBJ1-6; D unresolved. The CDR3 totals 18 residues. CDR1 and CDR2 (germline): SGHTA, FQGNSA. V was pared by 2 bases and J by 4 bases, with 18 bases between. The CDR3 nucleotides are TGTGCCAGCAGCTTAAATGGACCGCGACTAGCTTATAATTCACCCCTCCACTTT. Amino acids: CASSLNGPRLAYNSPLHF.

This chain joins TRBV24-1 and TRBJ2-5; 7 positions agree with TRBD2. The length of the CDR3 is 14 residues. The V and J ends lost 8 bases and 1 base, in that order; junction bases with no gene match: 6. Germline V gene data show CDR1 as KGHDR and CDR2 as SFDVKD. The CDR3 coding sequence is TGTGCCACCAAGGGAGGGCACTCCCAAGAGACCCAGTACTTC. Encoded protein: CATKGGHSQETQYF.

In its sample, this clonotype was seen a few times. The chain has TRBV10-2 and TRBJ2-1, with TRBD1 matching over 7 bases. Trimming removed 4 bases from V and 8 bases from J; junction bases left unmatched: 11. CDR3 length: 15 residues. Germline V gene lookup returns CDR1 WSHSY and CDR2 SAAADI. The CDR3 region is CASSAGRGSGDEQFF. The DNA for the CDR3 is TGCGCCAGCAGTGCCGGCAGGGGGTCTGGGGATGAGCAGTTCTTC.

This clonotype occurred once. This chain uses TRBV6-6 with TRBJ2-4, with 8 bases identical to TRBD2. Judging by the DNA end, TRBJ2-7 fits better; the J call may be wrong. The CDR3 is made up of 13 amino acids. Germline V gives CDR1 MNHNY, CDR2 SVGAGI (reference sequence). The CDR3 coding sequence is TGTGCCAGCAGCGAGACTAGCGAACGCGAGCAGTACTTC. This translates into CASSETSEREQYF.

This clonotype has at least ten counts. The chain employs TRBV9 and TRBJ2-5; D gene uncertain. CDR1 SGDLS and CDR2 YYNGEE come from the germline V gene. The CDR3 has 15 amino acids. V was trimmed by 3 bases and J by 5 bases, leaving 17 bases between them. For the CDR3, the DNA is TGTGCCAGCAGCGAGAAGGTCCTGGCTTGGGAGACCCAGTACTTC. Translated: CASSEKVLAWETQYF.